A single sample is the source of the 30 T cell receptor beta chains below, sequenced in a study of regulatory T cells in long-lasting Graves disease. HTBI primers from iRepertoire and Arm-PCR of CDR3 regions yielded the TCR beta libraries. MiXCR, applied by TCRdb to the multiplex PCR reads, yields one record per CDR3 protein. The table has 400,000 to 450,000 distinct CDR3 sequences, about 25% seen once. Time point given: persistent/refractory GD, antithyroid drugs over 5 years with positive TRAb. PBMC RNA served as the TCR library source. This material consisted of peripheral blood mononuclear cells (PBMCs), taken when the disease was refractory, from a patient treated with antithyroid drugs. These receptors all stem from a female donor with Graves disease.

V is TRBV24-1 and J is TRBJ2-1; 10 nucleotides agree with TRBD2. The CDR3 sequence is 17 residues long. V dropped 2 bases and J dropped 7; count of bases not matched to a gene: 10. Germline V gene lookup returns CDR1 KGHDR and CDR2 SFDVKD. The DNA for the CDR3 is TGTGCCACCAGTGATTCTGGGCGGGGACTAGCGACGAATGAGCAGTTCTTC. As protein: CATSDSGRGLATNEQFF.

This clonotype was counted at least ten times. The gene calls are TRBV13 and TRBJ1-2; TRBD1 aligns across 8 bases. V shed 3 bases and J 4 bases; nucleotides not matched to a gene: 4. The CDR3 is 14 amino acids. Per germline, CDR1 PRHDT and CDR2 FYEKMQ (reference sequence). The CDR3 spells CASSLGQAVYGYTF. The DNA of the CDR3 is TGTGCCAGCAGCTTGGGACAGGCGGTCTATGGCTACACCTTC.

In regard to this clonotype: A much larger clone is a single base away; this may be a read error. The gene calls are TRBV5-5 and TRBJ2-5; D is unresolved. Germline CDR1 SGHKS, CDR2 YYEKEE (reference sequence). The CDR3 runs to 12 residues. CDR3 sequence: CASSDSVEIQYF. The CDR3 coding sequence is TGTGCCAGCAGCGACTCAGTGGAGATCCAGTACTTC.

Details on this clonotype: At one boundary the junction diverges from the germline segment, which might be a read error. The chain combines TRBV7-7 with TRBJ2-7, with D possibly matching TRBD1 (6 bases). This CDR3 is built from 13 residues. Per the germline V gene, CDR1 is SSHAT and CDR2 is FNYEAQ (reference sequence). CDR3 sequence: CASSTRRGGEQYF. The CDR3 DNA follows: TGTGCTAGCAGTACTCGACGAGGGGGAGAGCAGTACTTC.

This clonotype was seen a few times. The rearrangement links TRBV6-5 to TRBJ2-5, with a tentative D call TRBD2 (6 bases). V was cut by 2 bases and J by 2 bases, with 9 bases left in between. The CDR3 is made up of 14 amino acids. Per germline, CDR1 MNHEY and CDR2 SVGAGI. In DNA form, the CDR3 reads TGTGCCAGCAGTTACGTCGGGAGTCAAGAGACCCAGTACTTC. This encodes CASSYVGSQETQYF.

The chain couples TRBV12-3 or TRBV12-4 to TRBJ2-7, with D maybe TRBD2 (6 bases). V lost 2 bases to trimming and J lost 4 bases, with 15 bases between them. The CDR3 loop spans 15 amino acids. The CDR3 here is CASSLFGSYRYEQYF. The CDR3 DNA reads TGTGCCAGCAGTTTATTCGGGAGCTACCGATACGAGCAGTACTTC.

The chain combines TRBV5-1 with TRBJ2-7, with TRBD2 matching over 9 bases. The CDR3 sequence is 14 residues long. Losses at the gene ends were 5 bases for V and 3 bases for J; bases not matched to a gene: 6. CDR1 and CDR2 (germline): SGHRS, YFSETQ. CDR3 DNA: TGCGCCAGCAGAGCTAGCGGGAACTACTACGAGCAGTACTTC. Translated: CASRASGNYYEQYF.

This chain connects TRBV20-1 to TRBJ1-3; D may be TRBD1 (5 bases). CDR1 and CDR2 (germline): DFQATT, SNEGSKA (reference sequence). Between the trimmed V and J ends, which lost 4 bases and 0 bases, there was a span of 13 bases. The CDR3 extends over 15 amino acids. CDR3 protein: CSAKHDGASGNTIYF. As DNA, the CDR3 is TGCAGTGCTAAGCATGACGGGGCCTCTGGAAACACCATATATTTT.

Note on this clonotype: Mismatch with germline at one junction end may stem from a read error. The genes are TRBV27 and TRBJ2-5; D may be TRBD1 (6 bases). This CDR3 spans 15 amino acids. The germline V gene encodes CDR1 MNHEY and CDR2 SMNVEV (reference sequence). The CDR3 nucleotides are TGTACCAGCAGTTTAGAGGGCAGGGGCTTGAAGACCCAGTACTTC. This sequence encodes CTSSLEGRGLKTQYF.

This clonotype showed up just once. The CDR3 sequence is CSARDPGQVEQFF. As DNA, the CDR3 is TGCAGTGCTAGAGATCCAGGGCAGGTTGAGCAGTTCTTC. J is TRBJ2-1 and V is TRBV20-1, with a possible D match to TRBD1 (5 bases). This CDR3 contains 13 residues. Trimming shortened V by 0 bases and J by 9 bases, and 12 bases separated the two germline ends. Germline lookup yields CDR1 DFQATT and CDR2 SNEGSKA (reference sequence).

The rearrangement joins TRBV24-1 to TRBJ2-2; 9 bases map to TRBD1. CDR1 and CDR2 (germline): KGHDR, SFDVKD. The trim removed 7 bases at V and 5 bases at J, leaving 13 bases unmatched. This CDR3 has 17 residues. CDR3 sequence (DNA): TGTGCCACCAGCGCCGGGACAGGGATAAAAAAGACCGGGGAGCTGTTTTTT. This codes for CATSAGTGIKKTGELFF.

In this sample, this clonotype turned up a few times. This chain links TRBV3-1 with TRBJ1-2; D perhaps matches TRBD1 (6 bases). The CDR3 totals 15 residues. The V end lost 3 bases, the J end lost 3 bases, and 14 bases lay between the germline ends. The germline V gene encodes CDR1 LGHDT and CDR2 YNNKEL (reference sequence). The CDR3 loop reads CASSHRAGADYGYTF. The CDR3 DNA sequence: TGTGCCAGCAGCCACCGGGCGGGGGCCGACTATGGCTACACCTTC.

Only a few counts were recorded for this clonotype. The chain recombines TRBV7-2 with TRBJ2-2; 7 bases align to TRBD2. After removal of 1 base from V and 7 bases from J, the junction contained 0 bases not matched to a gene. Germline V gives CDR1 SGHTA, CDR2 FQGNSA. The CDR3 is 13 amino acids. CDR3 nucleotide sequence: TGTGCCAGCAGCTTAGGGACTAGCGGGGAGCTGTTTTTT. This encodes CASSLGTSGELFF. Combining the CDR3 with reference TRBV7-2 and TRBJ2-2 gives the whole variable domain GAGVSQSPSNKVTEKGKDVELRCDPISGHTALYWYRQSLGQGLEFLIYFQGNSAPDKSGLPSDRFSAERTGGSVSTLTIQRTQQEDSAVYLCASSLGTSGELFFGEGSRLTVL.

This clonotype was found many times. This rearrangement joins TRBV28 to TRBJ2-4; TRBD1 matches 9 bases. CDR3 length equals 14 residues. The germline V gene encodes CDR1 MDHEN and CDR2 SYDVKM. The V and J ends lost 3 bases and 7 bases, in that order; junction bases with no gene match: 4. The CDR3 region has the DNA TGTGCCAGCAGTTTGGGACAGGGAGGGAACATTCAGTACTTC. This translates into CASSLGQGGNIQYF.

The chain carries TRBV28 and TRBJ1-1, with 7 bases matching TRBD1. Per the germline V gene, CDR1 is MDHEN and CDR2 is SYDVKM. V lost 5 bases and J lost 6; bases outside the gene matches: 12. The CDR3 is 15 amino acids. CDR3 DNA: TGTGCCAGCAGTCTCCCGACAGGGTTTCTAGCTGAAGCTTTCTTT. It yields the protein CASSLPTGFLAEAFF. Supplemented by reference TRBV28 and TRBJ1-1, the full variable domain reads DVKVTQSSRYLVKRTGEKVFLECVQDMDHENMFWYRQDPGLGLRLIYFSYDVKMKEKGDIPEGYSVSREKKERFSLILESASTNQTSMYLCASSLPTGFLAEAFFGQGTRLTVV.

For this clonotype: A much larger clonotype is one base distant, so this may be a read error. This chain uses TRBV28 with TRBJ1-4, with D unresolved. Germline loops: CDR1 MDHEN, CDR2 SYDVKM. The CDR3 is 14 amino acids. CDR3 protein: CASSFPGTNGKLFF. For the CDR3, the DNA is TGTGCCAGCAGTTTTCCTGGAACTAATGGAAAACTGTTTTTT.

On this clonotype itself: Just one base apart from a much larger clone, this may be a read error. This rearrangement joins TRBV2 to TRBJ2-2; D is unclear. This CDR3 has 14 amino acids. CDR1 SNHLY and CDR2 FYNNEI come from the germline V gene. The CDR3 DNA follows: TGTGCCAGCAGTTTCGGGCCGAACACCAGGGAGCTGTTTTTT. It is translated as CASSFGPNTRELFF.

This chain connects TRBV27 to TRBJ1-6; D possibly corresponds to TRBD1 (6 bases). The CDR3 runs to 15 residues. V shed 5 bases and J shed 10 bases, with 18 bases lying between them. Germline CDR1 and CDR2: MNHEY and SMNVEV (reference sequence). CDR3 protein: CASSQQGTVGSPLHF. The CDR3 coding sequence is TGTGCCAGCAGTCAACAGGGTACAGTGGGATCACCCCTCCACTTT.

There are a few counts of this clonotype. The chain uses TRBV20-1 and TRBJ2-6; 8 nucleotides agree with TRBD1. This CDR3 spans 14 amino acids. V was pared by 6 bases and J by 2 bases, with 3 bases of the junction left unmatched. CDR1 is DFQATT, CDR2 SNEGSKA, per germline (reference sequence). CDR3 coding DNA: TGCAGTGCCATGGACAGGGCTGGGGCCAACGTCCTGACTTTC. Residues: CSAMDRAGANVLTF.

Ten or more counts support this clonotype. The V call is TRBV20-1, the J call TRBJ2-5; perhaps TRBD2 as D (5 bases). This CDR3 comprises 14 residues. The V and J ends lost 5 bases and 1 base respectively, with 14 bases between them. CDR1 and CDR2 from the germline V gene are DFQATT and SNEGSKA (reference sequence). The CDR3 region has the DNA TGCAGTGCTTATCGTGGGAGCCTCCAAGAGACCCAGTACTTC. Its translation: CSAYRGSLQETQYF.

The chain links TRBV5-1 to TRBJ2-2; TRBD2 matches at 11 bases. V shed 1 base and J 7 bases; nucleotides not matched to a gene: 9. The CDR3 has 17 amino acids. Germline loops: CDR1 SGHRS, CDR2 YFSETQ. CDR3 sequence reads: CASSLPNSGRAGGELFF. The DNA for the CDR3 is TGCGCCAGCAGCTTGCCTAATAGCGGGAGGGCCGGCGGGGAGCTGTTTTTT.

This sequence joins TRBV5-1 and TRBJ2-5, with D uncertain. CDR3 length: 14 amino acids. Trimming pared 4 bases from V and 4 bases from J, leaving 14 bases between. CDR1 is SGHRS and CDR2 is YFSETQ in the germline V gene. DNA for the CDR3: TGCGCCAGCAGCCTTGGGGTGGTGGCAGAGACCCAGTACTTC. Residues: CASSLGVVAETQYF.

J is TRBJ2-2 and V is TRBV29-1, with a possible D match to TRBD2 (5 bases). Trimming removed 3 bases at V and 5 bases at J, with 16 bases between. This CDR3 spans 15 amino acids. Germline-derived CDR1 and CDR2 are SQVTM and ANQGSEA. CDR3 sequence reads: CSVEPPGKVTGELFF. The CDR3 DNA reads TGCAGCGTTGAGCCTCCGGGAAAGGTTACCGGGGAGCTGTTTTTT.

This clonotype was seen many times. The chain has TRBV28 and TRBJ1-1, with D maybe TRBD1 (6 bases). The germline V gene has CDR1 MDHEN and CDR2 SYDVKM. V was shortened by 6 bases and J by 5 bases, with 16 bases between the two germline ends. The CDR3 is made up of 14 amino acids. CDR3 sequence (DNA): TGTGCCAGCAGATCTAACAGGGAATTAACTGAAGCTTTCTTT. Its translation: CASRSNRELTEAFF. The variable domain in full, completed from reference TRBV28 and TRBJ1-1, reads DVKVTQSSRYLVKRTGEKVFLECVQDMDHENMFWYRQDPGLGLRLIYFSYDVKMKEKGDIPEGYSVSREKKERFSLILESASTNQTSMYLCASRSNRELTEAFFGQGTRLTVV.

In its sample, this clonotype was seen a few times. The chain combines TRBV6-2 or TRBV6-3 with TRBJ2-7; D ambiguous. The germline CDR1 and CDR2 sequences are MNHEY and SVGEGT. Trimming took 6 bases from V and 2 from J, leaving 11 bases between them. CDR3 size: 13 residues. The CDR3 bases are TGTGCCAGCAGCACCGCTCTGACCTACGAGCAGTACTTC. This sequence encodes CASSTALTYEQYF.

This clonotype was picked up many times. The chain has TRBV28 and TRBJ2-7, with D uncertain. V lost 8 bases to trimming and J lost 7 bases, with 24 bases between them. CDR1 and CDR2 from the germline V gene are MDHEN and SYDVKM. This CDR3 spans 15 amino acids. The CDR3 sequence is CASWIQKLIVKEQYF. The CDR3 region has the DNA TGTGCCAGCTGGATTCAAAAACTTATTGTGAAGGAGCAGTACTTC.

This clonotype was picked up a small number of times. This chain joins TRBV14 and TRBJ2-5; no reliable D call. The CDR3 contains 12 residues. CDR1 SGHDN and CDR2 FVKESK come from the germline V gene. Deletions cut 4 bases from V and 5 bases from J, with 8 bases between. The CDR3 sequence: CASSLKDETQYF. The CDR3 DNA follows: TGTGCCAGCAGCCTAAAGGACGAGACCCAGTACTTC.

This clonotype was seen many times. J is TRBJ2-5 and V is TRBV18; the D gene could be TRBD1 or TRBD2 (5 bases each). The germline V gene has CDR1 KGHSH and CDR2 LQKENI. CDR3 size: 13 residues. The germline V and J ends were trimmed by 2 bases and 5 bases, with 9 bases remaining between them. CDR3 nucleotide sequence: TGTGCCAGCTCACCAAACTGGGGGGAGACCCAGTACTTC. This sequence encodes CASSPNWGETQYF.

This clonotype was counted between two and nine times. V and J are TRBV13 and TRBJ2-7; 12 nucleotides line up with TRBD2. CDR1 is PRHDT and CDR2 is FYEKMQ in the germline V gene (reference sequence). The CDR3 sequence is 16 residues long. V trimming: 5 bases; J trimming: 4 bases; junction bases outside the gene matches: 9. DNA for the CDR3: TGTGCCAGCAGCGCCCGACGGACTAGCGGGACTTACGAGCAGTACTTC. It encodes CASSARRTSGTYEQYF.

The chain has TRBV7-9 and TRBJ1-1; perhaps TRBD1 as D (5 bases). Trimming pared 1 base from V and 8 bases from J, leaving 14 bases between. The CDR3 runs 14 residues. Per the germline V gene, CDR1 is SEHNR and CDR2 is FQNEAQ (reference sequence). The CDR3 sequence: CASSLDWAAGEAFF. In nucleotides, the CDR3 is TGTGCCAGCAGCTTAGACTGGGCGGCAGGGGAAGCTTTCTTT.